In its sample, the clone carrying this TCR beta chain ranks as medium-sized. What it binds is unknown. Autopsy tissues included GI tract, liver, skin and lymphoid organs. Deletions cut 2 bases from V and 2 bases from J, with 13 bases between. The CDR3 consists of 16 residues. CDR1 and CDR2 from the germline V gene are LGHNA and YNFKEQ. The sample is drawn from a study of tissue T cells after allogeneic stem cell transplantation. Using immunoSEQ multiplex PCR, the repertoire was profiled, and TCRdb retains in-frame clones only, with some absent. This sample yields 9,400 or so clones, of which approximately 59% are seen a single time; about a tenth belongs to the top ten. Overall study findings and caveats: Blood and spleen captured only part of the tissue TCR repertoire. Some tissue clones might be persisting host cells; their alloreactivity or antigen specificity was not determined.

This sequence was found in a woman aged 18-55 years with breast cancer. This chain uses TRBV4-2 with TRBJ1-3; no definite D call. Here the sequenced sample was tissue from the ileum, taken at autopsy. Here the CDR3 DNA reads TGTGCCAGCAGCCAATCCCCTACCGGGGCTGGAAACACCATATATTTT. Translation gives CASSQSPTGAGNTIYF.